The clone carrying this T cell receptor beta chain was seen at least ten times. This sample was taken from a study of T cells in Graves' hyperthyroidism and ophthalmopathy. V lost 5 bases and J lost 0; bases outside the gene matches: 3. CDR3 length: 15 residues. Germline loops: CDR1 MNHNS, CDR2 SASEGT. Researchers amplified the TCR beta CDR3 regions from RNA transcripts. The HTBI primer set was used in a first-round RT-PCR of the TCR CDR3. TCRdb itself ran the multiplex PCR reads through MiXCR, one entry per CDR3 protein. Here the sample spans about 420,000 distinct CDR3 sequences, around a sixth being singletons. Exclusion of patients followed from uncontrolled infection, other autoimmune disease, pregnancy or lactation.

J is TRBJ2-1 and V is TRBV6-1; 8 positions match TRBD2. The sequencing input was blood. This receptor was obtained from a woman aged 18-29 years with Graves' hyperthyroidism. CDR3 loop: CASSIREGSYNEQFF. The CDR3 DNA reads TGTGCCAGCAGTATCCGGGAGGGCTCCTACAATGAGCAGTTCTTC.